This record concerns one T cell receptor (beta chain) sequence. Its antigen is not identified. One base away lies a much larger clone, so this may be a sequencing read error. This sample was included in a study of spatial heterogeneity in lung cancer. The CDR3 loop spans 15 amino acids. The germline V gene encodes CDR1 SGHDN and CDR2 FVKESK. Study findings and constraints: Tumor TCRs that were ubiquitous and expanded showed up in blood more at resection than follow-up.

Time point indicated: sample taken at primary tumor resection. Whole RNA was taken from tumor, nontumor lung or frozen PBMC; it was then sequenced unsorted. MiXCR, run by TCRdb on the 5' RACE reads, gives a single entry per CDR3 protein. This table holds approximately 40,000 distinct CDR3 sequences, approximately 7% found once. This TCR derives from a female donor with early-stage non-small cell lung cancer. The sample in question was PBMCs, obtained at surgery. V gene TRBV14 combines with J gene TRBJ2-7, with a weak D call TRBD2 (5 bases). CDR3 DNA sequence: TGTGTCAGCAGCCCAAACCCGAGGGTTTCCTACGAGCAGTACTTC. Encoded protein: CVSSPNPRVSYEQYF.